This T cell receptor beta chain was observed in a study of shared clonotypes between healthy human individuals (dated by TCRdb to the early 2020s). About the study as a whole: The cohort comprised a couple of women and a few men aged 18 to 49 years. For each donor, CD4 naive and CD4 memory were each run on three plates, CD8 naive on two plates, and CD8 memory on one plate. Blood TCR repertoires of a handful of healthy adults were deeply sequenced to estimate repertoire size and the extent of clonotype sharing between individuals. To increase sequencing depth and limit assay-specific biases, different laboratories used diverse techniques to prepare libraries and sequence TCR repertoires. Per donor, leukapheresis produced somewhere between about 0.85 and 10 billion PBMCs. Broad study findings and their caveats: Across a handful of donors, roughly 5.1% of naive CD4, 3% to 4% of naive CD8, roughly 2.3% of memory CD4, and around 0.4% of memory CD8 clonotypes were shared. Estimated clonotype richness was generally larger for naive than for memory subsets. Because the study included a small number of donors, the genetic and exposure-history diversity represented was limited. Incomplete sequencing was indicated by rarefaction of sorted-subset datasets, despite the large sequencing depth. Higher generation probabilities were observed for clonotypes shared by all four sorted-subset donors than for non-shared clonotypes. Only blood was sampled, and tissue TCR repertoires likely differ from those in blood. Based on pairwise subsampling, the degree of clonotype sharing among donors was expected to be affected by sequencing depth.

On this clone: Its cognate antigen has yet to be identified. No per-base quality is available; no much larger clone lies one base away.

CD8 naive samples consisted of CD45RO-negative cells that were positively selected for CCR7, yielding a CD45RA+CCR7+ population without TemRA cells. The donors were healthy, HIV-negative adults with no recently reported acute infections or vaccinations. Only Caucasian adults living in Nashville, Tennessee, USA were represented among the donors. Blood was obtained by leukapheresis, after which PBMCs were separated by Ficoll-Histopaque density gradient centrifugation and cryopreserved in liquid nitrogen vapor phase. Analytical flow cytometry was used to check the purity and quantity of every magnetically sorted T cell population. From each sorted fraction, genomic DNA was isolated and quantified by UV absorbance on a Nanodrop 2000c. The CDR3 holds 13 amino acids from the cysteine to the phenylalanine. Kept here is only the CDR3 DNA, which spans 39 bases and is read in frame from base 1. At the junction V is shortened by 3 bases and J by 3 bases, with 7 bases in between. In the germline V gene, CDR1 corresponds to SGHRS and CDR2 to YFSETQ.

Using the deep immunoSEQ assay, multiplex PCR amplified TCR CDR3 regions from genomic DNA. Extracted genomic DNA from each cell subset was distributed evenly across all wells of several immunoSEQ 96-well plates, and each plate was treated as a replicate. For sorted subsets, each replicate PCR was loaded with about 0.2 ug genomic DNA, equivalent to some 27,000 T cell genomes. Purified libraries were measured with a Qubit 3.0 fluorometer, size-checked on a Bioanalyzer 2100, and measured again with the KAPA Library Quantification kit. Each immunoSEQ 96-well plate was sequenced on its own single-read 150-cycle Illumina NextSeq 550 flow cell. The paper's processing steps were these. Because the immunoSEQ output included only junctional sequences and no quality scores, the filtering could not be the same as the filtering used for full-length reads. Sequences were annotated with PyIR, a Python wrapper for IgBLAST v1.9, and V/J genes and CDR3 were assigned using IMGT germline references. Reads were removed for weak V/J assignments (E-value above 1e-6), missing CDR3, stop codons, out-of-frame junctions, or ambiguous translated residues. V3J clonotypes were defined as sequences sharing an identical inferred V gene, J gene, and CDR3 amino acid sequence. Percentage overlap between repertoires was calculated by dividing the number of shared unique clonotypes by the size of the smaller repertoire. Three approaches were used to assess repertoire richness: RTK rarefaction, the Chao1 estimator, and Recon v2.1 estimates of unobserved clonotypes. Generation probabilities were computed with OLGA for all TCRbeta clonotypes obtained by the gDNA method from four donors. Imported from immuneACCESS, the table was reduced by TCRdb to in-frame sequences with V and J called. These copies leave out some clones; in studies compared against another copy, an unresolved V gene accounts for under half, and the cause of the remainder is not known. V, J and clone size are taken as reported in that table, and D and trimming were inferred from the DNA itself. This sample lists millions of clones; over 85% were detected once. The leading ten clones occupy about 1.1% of the sample.

Rearrangement joined TRBV5-1 to TRBJ2-1; the D gene identity is not certain. The origin of this receptor is a man aged 18 to 29 in good health. The sequencing sample was made of naive CD8+ T cells sorted from blood. According to the study, the label for this sample's cell subset or site signals: CD45RA+CCR7+. The CDR3 region has the sequence CASSYASYNEQFF. The DNA sequence is given as TGCGCCAGCAGCTATGCTAGCTACAATGAGCAGTTCTTC.